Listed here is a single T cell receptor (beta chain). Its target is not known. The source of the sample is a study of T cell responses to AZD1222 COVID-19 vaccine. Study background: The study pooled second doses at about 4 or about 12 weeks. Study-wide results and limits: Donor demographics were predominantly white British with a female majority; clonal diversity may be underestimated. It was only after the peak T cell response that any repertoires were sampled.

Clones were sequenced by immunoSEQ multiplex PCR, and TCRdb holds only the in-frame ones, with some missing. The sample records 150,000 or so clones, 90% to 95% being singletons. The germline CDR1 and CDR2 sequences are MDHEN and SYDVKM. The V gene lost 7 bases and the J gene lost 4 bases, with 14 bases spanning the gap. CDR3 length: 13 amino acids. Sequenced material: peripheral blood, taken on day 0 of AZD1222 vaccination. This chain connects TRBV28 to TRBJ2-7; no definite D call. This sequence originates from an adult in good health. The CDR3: CASTRAVIYEQYF. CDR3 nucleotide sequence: TGTGCCAGCACTCGGGCCGTCATTTACGAGCAGTACTTC. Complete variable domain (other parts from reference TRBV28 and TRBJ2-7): DVKVTQSSRYLVKRTGEKVFLECVQDMDHENMFWYRQDPGLGLRLIYFSYDVKMKEKGDIPEGYSVSREKKERFSLILESASTNQTSMYLCASTRAVIYEQYFGPGTRLTVT.